Below, 14 T cell receptor beta chains from the same sample are listed, as sequenced in a study of blood T cell repertoires in COVID-19. Measured with immunoSEQ multiplex PCR; TCRdb has only the in-frame clones, and not every one. The table shows some 300,000 clones, with just under 90% occurring only once. Sequences were obtained from PBMCs or T cells enriched from blood (not recorded which). These receptors all stem from a woman aged 50 to 60 who had been exposed to COVID-19.

The chain joins TRBV29-1 to TRBJ1-5, with D perhaps matching TRBD1 (6 bases). The V gene lost 8 bases and the J gene lost 8 bases, with 16 bases spanning the gap. Germline V gives CDR1 SQVTM, CDR2 ANQGSEA. The CDR3 consists of 12 residues. The CDR3 here is CSPPWTDEPQHF. The CDR3 coding sequence is TGCAGCCCACCCTGGACAGATGAGCCCCAGCATTTT.

This rearrangement joins TRBV11-2 to TRBJ2-7; weak D call: TRBD2 (6 bases). This CDR3 is built from 17 residues. V was trimmed by 5 bases and J by 6 bases, leaving 26 bases between them. CDR1 SGHAT and CDR2 FQNNGV come from the germline V gene. CDR3 sequence: CASSELIGYGGRREQYF. The CDR3 DNA is TGTGCCAGCAGCGAATTAATCGGGTACGGAGGGAGACGCGAGCAGTACTTC. Full variable domain (rest looked up from reference TRBV11-2 and TRBJ2-7): EAGVAQSPRYKIIEKRQSVAFWCNPISGHATLYWYQQILGQGPKLLIQFQNNGVVDDSQLPKDRFSAERLKGVDSTLKIQPAKLEDSAVYLCASSELIGYGGRREQYFGPGTRLTVT.

The gene calls are TRBV24-1 and TRBJ1-6, with no clear D. The CDR3 totals 13 residues. The V gene lost 5 bases and the J gene lost 7 bases, with 8 bases spanning the gap. Germline V lookup: CDR1 KGHDR, CDR2 SFDVKD. The CDR3 reads CATSGQENSPLHF. The CDR3 DNA reads as TGTGCCACCAGTGGGCAGGAAAATTCACCCCTCCACTTT.

The genes are TRBV2 and TRBJ1-4, with 8 positions matching TRBD1. Germline V lookup: CDR1 SNHLY, CDR2 FYNNEI. Unmatched junction bases numbered 4, after V lost 2 bases and J lost 5 bases. This CDR3 has 15 residues. This CDR3 reads CASSEYGTGNEKLFF. CDR3 bases: TGTGCCAGCAGTGAATATGGGACAGGAAATGAAAAACTGTTTTTT.

This clone appeared once. The rearrangement links TRBV7-8 to TRBJ2-7, with a possible D match to TRBD2 (7 bases). The ends were cut back, 2 bases at V and 5 bases at J, with 25 bases in the middle. The CDR3 runs to 18 residues. Per the germline V gene, CDR1 is SGHVS and CDR2 is FQNEAQ. CDR3 bases: TGTGCCAGCAGCTTACGGCTGGCGGGGGCCCTTAGCCCTAACGAGCAGTACTTC. It is translated as CASSLRLAGALSPNEQYF.

The V and J genes are TRBV21-1 and TRBJ1-5; the D call in the table, TRBD1, was not verified against the DNA. TRBV21-1 is flagged as a pseudogene. The CDR3 loop spans 20 amino acids. The DNA for the CDR3 is TGTGCCAGCAGCAAATTTATAACGACCCACAGCACGCGCCTCAATCAGCCCCAGCATTTT. This translates into CASSKFITTHSTRLNQPQHF.

V and J are TRBV6-5 and TRBJ2-1; 9 nucleotides line up with TRBD2. CDR1 and CDR2 from the germline V gene are MNHEY and SVGAGI. The trim removed 7 bases at V and 6 bases at J, leaving 7 bases unmatched. The CDR3 has 14 residues. In DNA form, the CDR3 reads TGTGCCAGCAAGTTGGGGACTAGCCTCAATGAGCAGTTCTTC. Its translation: CASKLGTSLNEQFF.

This rearrangement joins TRBV29-1 to TRBJ2-3, with 8 bases lining up with TRBD2. V gave up 6 bases and J gave up 1 base; unmatched junction bases: 0. This CDR3 region has 12 residues. The germline gives CDR1 SQVTM, CDR2 ANQGSEA. CDR3 coding DNA: TGCAGCGTGACTAGCGGCACAGATACGCAGTATTTT. Protein: CSVTSGTDTQYF.

The chain is built from TRBV19 and TRBJ1-1; 10 bases match TRBD1. The germline gives CDR1 LNHDA, CDR2 SQIVND (reference sequence). The CDR3 runs to 14 residues. The V gene end was trimmed by 7 bases and the J gene end by 1 base; junction bases not matched to a gene: 3. The CDR3 loop reads CASIRDRGNTEAFF. The CDR3 coding sequence is TGTGCCAGTATTCGGGACAGGGGGAACACTGAAGCTTTCTTT.

The chain uses TRBV12-3 or TRBV12-4 and TRBJ2-7, with 7 bases lining up with TRBD2. V lost 6 bases and J lost 4; bases outside the gene matches: 6. CDR3 length: 13 amino acids. The DNA of the CDR3 is TGTGCCAGCAGCACGGGGGGACCATACGAGCAGTACTTC. This translates into CASSTGGPYEQYF.

The chain has TRBV2 and TRBJ1-2, with 8 bases fitting TRBD1. CDR1 and CDR2 (germline): SNHLY, FYNNEI. This CDR3 contains 14 residues. V was clipped by 1 base and J by 8 bases; unmatched bases: 6. This chain's CDR3 is CASSEVTGEVGYTF. The CDR3 DNA is TGTGCCAGCAGTGAAGTGACAGGGGAAGTCGGCTACACCTTC.

The chain combines TRBV29-1 with TRBJ2-5, with TRBD1 identical over 7 bases. The CDR3 sequence is 12 residues long. Germline V CDR1 and CDR2: SQVTM, ANQGSEA. The J segment lost 4 bases and the V segment lost 6 bases, leaving 5 bases of the junction unmatched. CDR3 region: CSVNRGRETQYF. The CDR3 DNA reads as TGCAGCGTAAACAGGGGACGAGAGACCCAGTACTTC.

The chain joins TRBV5-5 to TRBJ1-1; 7 bases match TRBD1. The CDR3 is 13 residues long. Per germline, CDR1 SGHKS and CDR2 YYEKEE (reference sequence). V dropped 4 bases and J dropped 3; count of bases not matched to a gene: 3. CDR3 in DNA: TGTGCCAGCAGCCGTCAGGGGGACACTGAAGCTTTCTTT. This encodes CASSRQGDTEAFF.

The genes are TRBV15 and TRBJ2-2; D is undetermined. Germline V gives CDR1 LNHNV, CDR2 YYDKDF (reference sequence). This CDR3 has 16 amino acids. The V and J ends lost 0 bases and 4 bases respectively, with 12 bases between them. This chain's CDR3 is CATSRDLIVVTGELFF. CDR3 bases: TGTGCCACCAGCAGAGATCTTATCGTAGTCACCGGGGAGCTGTTTTTT.